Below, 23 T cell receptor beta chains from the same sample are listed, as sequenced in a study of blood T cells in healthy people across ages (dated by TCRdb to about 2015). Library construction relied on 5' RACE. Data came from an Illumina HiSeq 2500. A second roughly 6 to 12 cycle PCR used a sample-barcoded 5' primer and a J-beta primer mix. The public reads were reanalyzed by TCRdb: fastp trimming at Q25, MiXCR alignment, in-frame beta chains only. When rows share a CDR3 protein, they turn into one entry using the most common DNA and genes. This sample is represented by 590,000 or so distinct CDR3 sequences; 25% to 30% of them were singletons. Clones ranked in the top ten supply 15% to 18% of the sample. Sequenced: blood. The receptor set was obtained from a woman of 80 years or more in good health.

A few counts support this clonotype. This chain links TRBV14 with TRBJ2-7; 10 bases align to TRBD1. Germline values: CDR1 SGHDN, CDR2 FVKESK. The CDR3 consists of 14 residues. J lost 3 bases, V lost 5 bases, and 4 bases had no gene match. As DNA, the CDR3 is TGTGCCAGCAGCACTGGACAGGGGGGCTACGAGCAGTACTTC. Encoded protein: CASSTGQGGYEQYF.

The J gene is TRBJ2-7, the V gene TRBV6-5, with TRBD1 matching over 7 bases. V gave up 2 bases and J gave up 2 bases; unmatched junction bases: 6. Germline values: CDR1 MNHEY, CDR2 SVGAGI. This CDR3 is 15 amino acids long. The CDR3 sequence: CASSYNGDRAYEQYF. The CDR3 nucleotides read TGTGCCAGCAGTTACAACGGCGACAGGGCCTACGAGCAGTACTTC.

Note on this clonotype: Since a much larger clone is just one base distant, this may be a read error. CDR3 loop: CARGRLNEQFF. The DNA of the CDR3 is TGTGCCCGGGGACGGTTAAATGAGCAGTTCTTC. The gene calls are TRBV30 and TRBJ2-1, with D perhaps being TRBD1 or TRBD2 (5 bases each). This CDR3 spans 11 amino acids. Trimming took off 8 bases at V and 7 bases at J, with 12 bases between the two ends. Germline CDR1 GTSNPN, CDR2 SVGIG (reference sequence).

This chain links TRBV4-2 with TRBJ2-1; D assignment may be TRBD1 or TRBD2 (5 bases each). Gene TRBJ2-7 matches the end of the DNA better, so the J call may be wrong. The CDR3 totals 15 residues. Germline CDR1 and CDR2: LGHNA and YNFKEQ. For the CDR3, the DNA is TGTGCCAGCAGCCAGGGACCAGCAAGCTACAATGAGCAGTACTTC. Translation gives CASSQGPASYNEQYF.

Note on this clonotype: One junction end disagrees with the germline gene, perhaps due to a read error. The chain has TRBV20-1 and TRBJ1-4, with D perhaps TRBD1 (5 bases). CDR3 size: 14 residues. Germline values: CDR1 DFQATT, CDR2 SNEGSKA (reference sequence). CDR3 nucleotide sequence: TGCAGTGTTAGAAACAGGCGGACTAATGAAAAACTGTTTTTT. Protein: CSVRNRRTNEKLFF.

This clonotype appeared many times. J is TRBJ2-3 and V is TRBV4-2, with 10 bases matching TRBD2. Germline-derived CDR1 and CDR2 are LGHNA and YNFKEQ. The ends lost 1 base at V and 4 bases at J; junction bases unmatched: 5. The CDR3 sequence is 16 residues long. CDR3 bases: TGTGCCAGCAGCCAAGCAGCAGCGGGGGGGGCAGATACGCAGTATTTT. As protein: CASSQAAAGGADTQYF.

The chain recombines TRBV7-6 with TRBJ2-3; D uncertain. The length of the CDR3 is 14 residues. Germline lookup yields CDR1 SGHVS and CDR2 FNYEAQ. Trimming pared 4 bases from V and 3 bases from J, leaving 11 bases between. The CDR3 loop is CASSSPRDTDTQYF. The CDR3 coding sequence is TGTGCCAGCAGCTCCCCCAGAGATACAGATACGCAGTATTTT.

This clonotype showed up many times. The CDR3 nucleotides are TGTGCCAGCAGTTACCGGGAATACGAGCAGTACTTC. Its translation: CASSYREYEQYF. The rearrangement joins TRBV6-6 to TRBJ2-7; D may be TRBD2 (5 bases). The V and J ends lost 2 bases and 4 bases respectively, with 6 bases between them. The germline gives CDR1 MNHNY, CDR2 SVGAGI (reference sequence). The CDR3 extends over 12 amino acids.

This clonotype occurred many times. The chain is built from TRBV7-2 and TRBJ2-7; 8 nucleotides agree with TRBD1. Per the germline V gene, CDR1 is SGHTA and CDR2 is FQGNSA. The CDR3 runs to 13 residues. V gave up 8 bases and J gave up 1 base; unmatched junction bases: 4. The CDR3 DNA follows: TGTGCCAGCGGACAGGGTAGGTCCTACGAGCAGTACTTC. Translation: CASGQGRSYEQYF.

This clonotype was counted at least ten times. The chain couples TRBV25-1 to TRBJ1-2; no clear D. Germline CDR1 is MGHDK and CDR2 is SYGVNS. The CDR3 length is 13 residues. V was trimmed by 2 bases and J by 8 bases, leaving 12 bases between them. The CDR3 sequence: CASSEVGRGGYTF. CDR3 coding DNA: TGTGCCAGCAGTGAAGTAGGGCGAGGGGGCTACACCTTC.

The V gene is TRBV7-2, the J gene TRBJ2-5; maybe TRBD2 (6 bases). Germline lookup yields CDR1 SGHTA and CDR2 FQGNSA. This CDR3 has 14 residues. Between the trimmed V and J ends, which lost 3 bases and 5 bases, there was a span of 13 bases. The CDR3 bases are TGTGCCAGCAGCTTGAGTAGGGAGGCTGAGACCCAGTACTTC. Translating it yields CASSLSREAETQYF.

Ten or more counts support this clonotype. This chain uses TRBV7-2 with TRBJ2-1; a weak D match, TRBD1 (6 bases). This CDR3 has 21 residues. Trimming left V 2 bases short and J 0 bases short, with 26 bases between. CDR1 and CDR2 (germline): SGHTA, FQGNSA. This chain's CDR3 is CASSLPLGAGVTSPSYNEQFF. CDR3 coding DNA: TGTGCCAGCAGCTTACCCCTGGGGGCAGGAGTTACGAGTCCCTCCTACAATGAGCAGTTCTTC.

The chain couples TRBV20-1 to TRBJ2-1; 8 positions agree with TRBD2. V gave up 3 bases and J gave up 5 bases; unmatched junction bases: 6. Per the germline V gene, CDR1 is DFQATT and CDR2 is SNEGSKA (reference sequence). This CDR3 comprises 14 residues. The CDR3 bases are TGCAGTGCTAGTCTGGGGACTAGACACAATGAGCAGTTCTTC. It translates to CSASLGTRHNEQFF.

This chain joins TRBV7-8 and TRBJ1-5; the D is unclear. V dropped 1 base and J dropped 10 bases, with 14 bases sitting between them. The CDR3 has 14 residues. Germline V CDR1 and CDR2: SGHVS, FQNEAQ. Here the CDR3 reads CASSLGSGEGPQHF. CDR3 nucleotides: TGTGCCAGCAGCTTAGGTTCCGGGGAGGGACCCCAGCATTTT.

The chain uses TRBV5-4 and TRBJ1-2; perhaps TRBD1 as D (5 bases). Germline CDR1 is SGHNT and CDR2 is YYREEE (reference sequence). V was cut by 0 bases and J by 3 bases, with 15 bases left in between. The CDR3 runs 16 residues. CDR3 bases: TGTGCCAGCAGCTTGGGAGGGGCCAAGGGGCACTATGGCTACACCTTC. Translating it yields CASSLGGAKGHYGYTF.

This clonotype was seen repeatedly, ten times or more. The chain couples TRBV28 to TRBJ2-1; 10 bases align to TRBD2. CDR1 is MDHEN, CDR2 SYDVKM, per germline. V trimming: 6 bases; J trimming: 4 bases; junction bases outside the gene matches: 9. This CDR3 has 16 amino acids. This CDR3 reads CASSLPTSGHYNEQFF. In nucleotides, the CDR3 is TGTGCCAGCAGCCTCCCGACTAGCGGGCATTACAATGAGCAGTTCTTC.

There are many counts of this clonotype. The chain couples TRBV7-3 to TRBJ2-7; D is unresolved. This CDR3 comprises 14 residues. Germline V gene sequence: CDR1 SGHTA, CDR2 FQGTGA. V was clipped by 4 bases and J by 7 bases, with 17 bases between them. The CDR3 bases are TGTGCCAGCAGCTACGGGCCCTCCTCGAGAGAGCAGTACTTC. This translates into CASSYGPSSREQYF.

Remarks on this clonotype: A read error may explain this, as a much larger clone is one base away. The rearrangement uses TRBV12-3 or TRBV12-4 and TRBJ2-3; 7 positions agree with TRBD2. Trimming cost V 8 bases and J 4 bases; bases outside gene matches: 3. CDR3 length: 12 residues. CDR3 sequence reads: CASATSADTQYF. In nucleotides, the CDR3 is TGTGCCAGCGCCACTAGCGCAGATACGCAGTATTTT.

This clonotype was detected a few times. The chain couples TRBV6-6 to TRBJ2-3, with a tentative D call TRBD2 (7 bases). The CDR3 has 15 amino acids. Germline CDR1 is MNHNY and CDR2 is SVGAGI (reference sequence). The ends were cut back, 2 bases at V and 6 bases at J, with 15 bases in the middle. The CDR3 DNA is TGTGCCAGCAGTTACAGGGGGGGGCCAGGGGATACGCAGTATTTT. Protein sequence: CASSYRGGPGDTQYF.

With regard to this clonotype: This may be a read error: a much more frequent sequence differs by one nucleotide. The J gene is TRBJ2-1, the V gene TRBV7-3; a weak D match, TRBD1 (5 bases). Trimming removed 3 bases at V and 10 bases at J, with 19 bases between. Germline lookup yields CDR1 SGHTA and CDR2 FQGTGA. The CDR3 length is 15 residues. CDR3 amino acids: CASSFRPGISYEQFF. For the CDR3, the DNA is TGTGCCAGCAGCTTCCGCCCAGGGATATCCTACGAGCAGTTCTTC.

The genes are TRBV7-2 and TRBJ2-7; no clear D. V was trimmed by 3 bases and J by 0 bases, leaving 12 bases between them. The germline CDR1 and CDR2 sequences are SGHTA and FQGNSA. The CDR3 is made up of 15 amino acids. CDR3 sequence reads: CASSFSGPRSYEQYF. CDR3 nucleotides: TGTGCCAGCAGCTTTTCGGGCCCACGCTCCTACGAGCAGTACTTC.

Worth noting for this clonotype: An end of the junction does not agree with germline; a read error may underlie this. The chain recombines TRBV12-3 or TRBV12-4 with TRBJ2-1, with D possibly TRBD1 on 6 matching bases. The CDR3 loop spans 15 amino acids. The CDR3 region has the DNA TGTGCCGGCAGTTTACCAGGGGACACCTACAATGAGCAGTTCTTC. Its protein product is CAGSLPGDTYNEQFF.

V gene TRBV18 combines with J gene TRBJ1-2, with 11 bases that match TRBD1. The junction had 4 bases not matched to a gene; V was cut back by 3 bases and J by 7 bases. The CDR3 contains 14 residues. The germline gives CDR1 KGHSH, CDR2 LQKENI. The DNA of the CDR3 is TGTGCCAGCTCACCGGACAGGGGGCGCTCTGGCTACACCTTC. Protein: CASSPDRGRSGYTF.